The next 15 T cell receptor beta chains were all read from a single sample in a study of CD8+ T cells in alopecia areata. Reverse transcribed after extraction, RNA yielded cDNA as the sequencing template. The table came from immunoSEQ multiplex PCR; TCRdb's copy has only in-frame clones and leaves some out. Seen here are about 150,000 clones, roughly 52% observed once, and the top ten hold roughly 15%. As to treatment: oral pan-JAK inhibitor, 5-10 mg twice daily. The sample was CD8+ T cells sorted from blood, taken at week 4, from a patient treated with tofacitinib. The receptors derive from a human donor with alopecia areata.

This clone was found once. This chain connects TRBV7-2 to TRBJ1-2; a weak D match, TRBD1 (5 bases). This CDR3 region has 14 residues. V was shortened by 6 bases and J by 2 bases, with 13 bases between the two germline ends. Germline V CDR1 and CDR2: SGHTA, FQGNSA. The CDR3 reads CASRTGHLNYGYTF. CDR3 sequence (DNA): TGTGCCAGCAGAACAGGACATTTAAACTATGGCTACACCTTC.

The chain carries TRBV30 and TRBJ2-2; 8 bases line up with TRBD1. This CDR3 is 15 amino acids long. Germline V gives CDR1 GTSNPN, CDR2 SVGIG (reference sequence). With V trimmed by 0 bases and J by 5 bases, 5 bases remained unmatched. Here the CDR3 reads CAWSVRTGWTGELFF. The CDR3, as DNA: TGTGCCTGGAGTGTACGGACAGGGTGGACCGGGGAGCTGTTTTTT.

The chain employs TRBV27 and TRBJ1-1; D is possibly TRBD1 (6 bases). Per germline, CDR1 MNHEY and CDR2 SMNVEV (reference sequence). V gave up 2 bases and J gave up 0 bases, with 13 bases separating them. There are 16 residues in the CDR3. The CDR3 region has the DNA TGTGCCAGCAGTTTACTCACAGGGCTGATGAACACTGAAGCTTTCTTT. Its translation is CASSLLTGLMNTEAFF.

The chain couples TRBV14 to TRBJ1-4; no definite D call. Germline V gives CDR1 SGHDN, CDR2 FVKESK. The V and J ends lost 6 bases and 6 bases respectively, with 14 bases between them. The CDR3 covers 14 residues. DNA for the CDR3: TGTGCCAGCAGTCACCGGGTTGATTATGAAAAACTGTTTTTT. As protein: CASSHRVDYEKLFF.

In this sample, this clone turned up a few times. The genes are TRBV7-2 and TRBJ2-1; 7 bases line up with TRBD1. The CDR3 sequence is 16 residues long. V was pared by 2 bases and J by 6 bases, with 10 bases of the junction left unmatched. Germline V lookup: CDR1 SGHTA, CDR2 FQGNSA. The CDR3 sequence is CASSLYSGTEVNEQFF. The CDR3 DNA is TGTGCCAGCAGCTTATATTCCGGGACAGAAGTCAATGAGCAGTTCTTC.

As to this clone: Additional DNA sequences in this sample encode the identical CDR3. The V call is TRBV27, the J call TRBJ2-7, with D uncertain. CDR1 is MNHEY, CDR2 SMNVEV, per germline (reference sequence). The CDR3 is made up of 11 amino acids. The ends were cut back, 4 bases at V and 4 bases at J, with 5 bases in the middle. In nucleotides, the CDR3 is TGTGCCAGCAGTTCCGGGTACGAGCAGTACTTC. Translating gives CASSSGYEQYF.

The V and J genes are TRBV6-1 and TRBJ2-7; tentatively, D is TRBD2 (5 bases). V lost 2 bases to trimming and J lost 5 bases, with 10 bases between them. This CDR3 is 13 amino acids long. The germline V gene encodes CDR1 MNHNS and CDR2 SASEGT. The chain's CDR3 is CASSERASHEQYF. The CDR3 DNA reads TGTGCCAGCAGTGAAAGGGCTAGCCACGAGCAGTACTTC.

This clone was counted a few times. V usage is TRBV7-9 and J usage is TRBJ2-7, with D tentatively TRBD1 (6 bases). Germline values: CDR1 SEHNR, CDR2 FQNEAQ (reference sequence). V lost 0 bases to trimming and J lost 9 bases, with 18 bases between them. This CDR3 spans 15 amino acids. The CDR3 nucleotides are TGTGCCAGCAGCTTAGCCCTTCGAGGGGGTACGGGGCAGTACTTC. It is translated as CASSLALRGGTGQYF.

This clone turned up a few times. The chain carries TRBV4-1 and TRBJ1-2; D might be TRBD1 (6 bases). The germline V gene has CDR1 MGHRA and CDR2 YSYEKL. The CDR3 is 16 amino acids. V shed 0 bases and J shed 8 bases, with 19 bases lying between them. This CDR3 reads CASSQDLEQGVRGYTF. The DNA of the CDR3 is TGCGCCAGCAGCCAAGACCTAGAACAGGGAGTTCGGGGCTACACCTTC.

Turning to this clone: A junction end diverges from the germline sequence, so it may reflect a read error. The V call is TRBV30, the J call TRBJ2-7, with TRBD1 identical over 11 bases. CDR3 length equals 14 residues. Per the germline V gene, CDR1 is GTSNPN and CDR2 is SVGIG (reference sequence). The CDR3 sequence: CAWAWTGGSHEQYF. DNA for the CDR3: TGTGCCTGGGCCTGGACAGGGGGCTCCCACGAGCAGTACTTC.

The V and J genes are TRBV27 and TRBJ2-4, with D maybe TRBD1 (6 bases). The CDR3 is 14 residues long. Germline V gene data show CDR1 as MNHEY and CDR2 as SMNVEV (reference sequence). The V and J ends lost 4 bases and 8 bases respectively, with 15 bases between them. The DNA of the CDR3 is TGTGCCAGCAGTTCTACAGGGTCTTGGGACATTCAGTACTTC. It encodes CASSSTGSWDIQYF.

The gene calls are TRBV29-1 and TRBJ2-3, with D hard to call. The germline V gene has CDR1 SQVTM and CDR2 ANQGSEA. The CDR3 consists of 13 residues. V lost 1 base and J lost 4, with 9 bases in between. CDR3 DNA sequence: TGCAGCGTTGAAGGGCCCAATGCAGATACGCAGTATTTT. Encoded protein: CSVEGPNADTQYF.

This clone has just one count. The chain joins TRBV4-3 to TRBJ2-5; TRBD2 matches 9 bases. Germline CDR1 reads LGHNA; CDR2 reads YSLEER. The CDR3 totals 15 residues. V was clipped by 2 bases and J by 2 bases; unmatched bases: 3. CDR3 in DNA: TGCGCCAGCAGCCAACGTGCGGGGGGGCAAGAGACCCAGTACTTC. Amino acid sequence: CASSQRAGGQETQYF.

The chain employs TRBV4-1 and TRBJ2-1; D gene unclear. This CDR3 has 12 residues. Germline V gene sequence: CDR1 MGHRA, CDR2 YSYEKL. V was pared by 7 bases and J by 5 bases, with 9 bases between. The CDR3 DNA reads TGCGCCAGCACAGCCATGGACAATGAGCAGTTCTTC. It translates to CASTAMDNEQFF.

This clone was seen a few times. The V and J genes are TRBV11-2 and TRBJ2-3; no reliable D call. V was pared by 4 bases and J by 1 base, with 9 bases between. From germline, CDR1 is SGHAT and CDR2 FQNNGV. The length of the CDR3 is 14 residues. The CDR3 nucleotides read TGTGCCAGCAGCTCCGGGTCTCGCACAGATACGCAGTATTTT. Amino acid sequence: CASSSGSRTDTQYF.